Following are 25 T cell receptor beta chains from one sample sequenced in a study of T cell clonality in common variable immunodeficiency. This table comes from immunoSEQ multiplex PCR, and its TCRdb copy is limited to in-frame clones, with some not included. Altogether some 32,000 clones were found in the sample, and no singletons occur. Sequenced sample: peripheral blood mononuclear cells. The receptor source for this set is a person aged 18 to 70 in good health.

This clone was counted at least ten times. The read terminates 3 residues ahead of where the CDR3 ends, so the germline J gene completes it. The V gene is TRBV13, the J gene TRBJ2-7, with 8 bases identical to TRBD2. V lost 4 bases to trimming and J lost 4 bases; unmatched junction nucleotides: 9. CDR3 length: 15 amino acids. Looked up from germline, CDR1 is PRHDT and CDR2 is FYEKMQ (reference sequence). CDR3 sequence: CASSSPTSGQYEQYF. CDR3 bases read: TGTGCCAGCAGCTCCCCCACTAGCGGTCAATACGAG.

Concerning this clone itself: The CDR3 extends 3 residues past the end of the read, so its final part is completed from the germline J gene. V and J are TRBV6-1 and TRBJ1-1; 7 bases fit TRBD1. After removal of 0 bases from V and 1 base from J, the junction contained 5 bases not matched to a gene. This CDR3 comprises 16 residues. Germline V gene data show CDR1 as MNHNS and CDR2 as SASEGT. The sequenced CDR3 bases are TGTGCCAGCAGTGAAGCACAGGGGTGGGAGAACACTGAA. Protein: CASSEAQGWENTE. The CDR3 as a whole reads CASSEAQGWENTEAFF.

With regard to this clone: The junction and the germline gene differ at one end; a read error may be behind it. Other DNA sequences in the sample encode the same CDR3. The sequenced CDR3 bases are TGCGCCTGGAGCGCAAGTCCTAGCGGGAAATACGAG. This encodes CAWSASPSGKYE. In full, the CDR3 reads CAWSASPSGKYEQYF. The chain combines TRBV30 with TRBJ2-7; 9 bases match TRBD2. The read halts 3 residues ahead of the CDR3 end, with the missing end drawn from the germline J gene. Germline-derived CDR1 and CDR2 are GTSNPN and SVGIG (reference sequence). This CDR3 is 15 amino acids long.

This clone was recorded many times. The read falls 3 residues short of the CDR3 end, and the missing part is taken from the germline J gene. The chain employs TRBV7-6 and TRBJ2-1; 8 positions agree with TRBD2. This CDR3 has 17 amino acids. Germline trimming cut 1 base from V and 3 bases from J; bases unmatched to any gene: 8. Germline assignment: CDR1 SGHVS and CDR2 FNYEAQ. CDR3: CASSLVLAGTYYNEQFF. CDR3 DNA (partial): TGTGCCAGCAGCTTAGTCCTAGCGGGTACATACTACAATGAG.

In its sample, this clone was seen many times. The read falls 3 residues short of the CDR3 end, and the missing part is taken from the germline J gene. J is TRBJ2-2 and V is TRBV5-1; D possibly corresponds to TRBD1 (5 bases). V shed 2 bases and J shed 4 bases, with 12 bases lying between them. CDR1 is SGHRS and CDR2 is YFSETQ in the germline V gene. This CDR3 comprises 15 residues. CDR3 loop: CASSFSRAGTGELFF. CDR3 bases read: TGCGCCAGCAGCTTTTCCAGGGCCGGCACCGGGGAG.

At least ten counts were recorded for this clone. The CDR3 end falls 3 residues outside the read, so it is completed with the germline J gene. This chain connects TRBV6-1 to TRBJ2-7; no clear D gene. Germline CDR1 reads MNHNS; CDR2 reads SASEGT. The ends were cut back, 4 bases at V and 0 bases at J, with 7 bases in the middle. The CDR3 spans 13 residues. The sequenced CDR3 bases are TGTGCCAGCAGTGTTGAAGCCTCCTACGAG. As protein: CASSVEASYE. The entire CDR3 protein is CASSVEASYEQYF.

The sample holds many counts of this clone. Coverage ceases 3 residues before the CDR3 finishes, and the germline J gene fills in the end. This chain uses TRBV7-2 with TRBJ1-5, with 7 bases lining up with TRBD1. Germline lookup yields CDR1 SGHTA and CDR2 FQGNSA. V was clipped by 5 bases and J by 6 bases; unmatched bases: 10. The CDR3 consists of 15 residues. The chain's CDR3 is CASSPNRGPGQPQHF. The CDR3 bases that were read are TGTGCCAGCAGCCCGAACAGGGGCCCGGGTCAGCCC.

This clone was observed at least ten times. From the germline J gene comes the end of the CDR3, since the read stops 3 residues before it. V gene TRBV30 combines with J gene TRBJ2-7; the match to TRBD1 covers 8 bases. Losses at the gene ends were 3 bases for V and 1 base for J; bases not matched to a gene: 2. CDR1 is GTSNPN, CDR2 SVGIG, per germline (reference sequence). The CDR3 covers 13 residues. The CDR3 bases that were read are TGTGCCTGGAGAGGACAGGGATCCTACGAG. This encodes CAWRGQGSYE. The entire CDR3 reads CAWRGQGSYEQYF.

This clone was detected a few times. The read halts 3 residues ahead of the CDR3 end, with the missing end drawn from the germline J gene. The rearrangement uses TRBV6-2 or TRBV6-3 and TRBJ2-3, with 7 bases identical to TRBD1. In germline, CDR1 is MNHEY, CDR2 SVGEGT. CDR3 length: 14 amino acids. CDR3 loop: CASSPTGDGQPQYF. Partial CDR3 DNA: TGTGCCAGCAGTCCTACAGGGGACGGTCAGCCG.

The CDR3 bases that were read are TGCAGTGCTAGGGACAATTACAATGAG. The encoded protein is CSARDNYNE. The entire CDR3 is CSARDNYNEQFF. The V and J genes are TRBV20-1 and TRBJ2-1, with D possibly being TRBD1 (5 bases). Read sequence stops 3 residues before the CDR3 end, and the germline J gene provides the missing end. CDR3 length equals 12 residues. In germline, CDR1 is DFQATT, CDR2 SNEGSKA (reference sequence). V was shortened by 3 bases and J by 4 bases, with 7 bases between the two germline ends.

This clone was counted ten times or more. The read is 3 residues too short to cover the CDR3 end, so that end is filled in from the germline J gene. The chain carries TRBV2 and TRBJ1-4, with D unresolved. There are 14 residues in the CDR3. The V end lost 5 bases, the J end lost 6 bases, and 13 bases lay between the germline ends. The V gene's germline CDR1 is SNHLY and CDR2 FYNNEI. Partial CDR3 DNA: TGTGCCAGCAGTAGCCGGGGTATGGATGAAAAA. Its protein is CASSSRGMDEK. Given in full, the CDR3 is CASSSRGMDEKLFF.

This clone was recorded a few times. The sequenced fragment ends 3 residues before the CDR3 boundary, so the rest is inferred from the germline J gene. V and J are TRBV29-1 and TRBJ1-4, with 10 bases matching TRBD1. This CDR3 spans 14 amino acids. The V segment lost 2 bases and the J segment 8 bases; nucleotides outside the gene matches: 5. Per germline, CDR1 SQVTM and CDR2 ANQGSEA. The sequenced CDR3 bases are TGCAGCGTTGAAATCCGGGACAGGGGCGAAAAA. It codes for CSVEIRDRGEK. The entire CDR3 is CSVEIRDRGEKLFF.

The table lists this clone with many counts. The missing CDR3 end, 3 residues past where the read stops, is filled in from the germline J gene. The rearrangement joins TRBV10-3 to TRBJ1-5, with D hard to call. The CDR3 contains 13 residues. The V end was cut by 3 bases, the J end by 5 bases, with 8 bases between. CDR1 is ENHRY and CDR2 is SYGVKD in the germline V gene. CDR3 region: CAISDERDQPQHF. The sequenced CDR3 bases are TGTGCCATCAGTGACGAAAGGGATCAGCCC.

This clone has a handful of counts. The sequenced fragment ends 3 residues before the CDR3 boundary, so the rest is inferred from the germline J gene. The chain has TRBV6-1 and TRBJ1-1; 8 nucleotides align to TRBD1. V lost 2 bases and J lost 4; bases outside the gene matches: 3. The germline gives CDR1 MNHNS, CDR2 SASEGT. The CDR3 contains 14 residues. The sequenced part of the CDR3 DNA is TGTGCCAGCAGTGAAAGAACAGGGGGCACTGAA. Translated, it gives CASSERTGGTE. The whole CDR3 sequence is CASSERTGGTEAFF.

The sample holds many counts of this clone. The sequenced fragment ends 3 residues before the CDR3 boundary, so the rest is inferred from the germline J gene. The V call is TRBV5-1, the J call TRBJ2-3; D may be TRBD2 (6 bases). V lost 4 bases to trimming and J lost 8 bases, with 17 bases between them. This CDR3 region has 14 residues. Germline CDR1 SGHRS, CDR2 YFSETQ. The sequenced CDR3 bases are TGCGCCAGCAGCGGTAGCGGCCCCGGCGGTACG. It specifies CASSGSGPGGT. The entire CDR3 is CASSGSGPGGTQYF.

This clone was recorded at least ten times. The CDR3 extends 3 residues past the end of the read, so its final part is completed from the germline J gene. This sequence joins TRBV20-1 and TRBJ1-6; TRBD1 is a possible D gene (6 bases). The CDR3 sequence is 13 residues long. V was clipped by 2 bases and J by 4 bases, with 6 bases between them. Germline CDR1 is DFQATT and CDR2 is SNEGSKA (reference sequence). The CDR3 loop reads CSARTGYNSPLHF. CDR3 DNA, as far as it was read: TGCAGTGCTAGAACAGGGTATAATTCACCC.

Notes on this clone: The read ends 3 residues early relative to the CDR3; the germline J gene fills the gap. The chain has TRBV11-3 and TRBJ2-7; 9 bases are shared with TRBD2. The length of the CDR3 is 14 residues. Germline CDR1 reads SGHNT; CDR2 reads YENEEA. V lost 2 bases, J lost 6 bases, and 5 bases stayed unmatched. CDR3 residues: CASSLRGRALEQYF. The CDR3 bases that were read are TGTGCCAGCAGCTTACGCGGGAGGGCCCTCGAG. Filled out from reference TRBV11-3 and TRBJ2-7, the complete variable domain reads EAGVVQSPRYKIIEKKQPVAFWCNPISGHNTLYWYLQNLGQGPELLIRYENEEAVDDSQLPKDRFSAERLKGVDSTLKIQPAELGDSAVYLCASSLRGRALEQYFGPGTRLTVT.

This clone was counted at least ten times. The DNA ends 3 residues before the CDR3 does, and the rest of the CDR3 is filled in from the germline J gene. V is TRBV20-1 and J is TRBJ2-5, with a weak D call TRBD1 (5 bases). Looked up from germline, CDR1 is DFQATT and CDR2 is SNEGSKA (reference sequence). The CDR3 extends over 13 amino acids. Trimming shortened V by 6 bases and J by 1 base, and 12 bases separated the two germline ends. The sequenced part of the CDR3 DNA is TGCAGTGCGGACAAAGAGGCCCAAGAGACC. This translates into CSADKEAQET. The whole CDR3 sequence is CSADKEAQETQYF.

There are many counts of this clone. The read ends 3 residues shy of where the CDR3 ends; the end is completed using the germline J gene. The chain uses TRBV7-9 and TRBJ2-3; possibly TRBD2 for D (5 bases). The CDR3 sequence is 14 residues long. Trimming took 3 bases from V and 2 from J, leaving 9 bases between them. CDR1 is SEHNR and CDR2 is FQNEAQ in the germline V gene (reference sequence). The CDR3: CASSFQRFTDTQYF. The covered CDR3 bases are TGTGCCAGCAGCTTCCAGCGGTTCACAGATACG. Full variable domain (missing parts from reference TRBV7-9 and TRBJ2-3): DTGVSQNPRHKITKRGQNVTFRCDPISEHNRLYWYRQTLGQGPEFLTYFQNEAQLEKSRLLSDRFSAERPKGSFSTLEIQRTEQGDSAMYLCASSFQRFTDTQYFGPGTRLTVL.

This clone was counted at least ten times. Read coverage stops 3 residues before the CDR3 terminus; the germline J gene supplies the remainder. The chain couples TRBV6-1 to TRBJ1-6; D gene uncertain. Trimming removed 1 base at V and 9 bases at J, with 22 bases between. The CDR3 has 18 amino acids. Germline values: CDR1 MNHNS, CDR2 SASEGT. CDR3 sequence: CASSEESLKAGSSSPLHF. The CDR3 DNA, read in part, is TGTGCCAGCAGTGAAGAGAGCCTGAAGGCGGGTTCTAGTTCACCC.

This clone was recorded many times. The read ends 3 residues early relative to the CDR3; the germline J gene fills the gap. V is TRBV19 and J is TRBJ2-7; D remains ambiguous. V lost 3 bases and J lost 3, with 6 bases in between. CDR1 is LNHDA and CDR2 is SQIVND in the germline V gene (reference sequence). The CDR3 is 12 residues long. CDR3: CASSIVDYEQYF. CDR3 bases read: TGTGCCAGTAGTATCGTAGACTACGAG.

This clone showed up many times. Read coverage stops 3 residues before the CDR3 terminus; the germline J gene supplies the remainder. V usage is TRBV27 and J usage is TRBJ2-3; D is unclear. This CDR3 is built from 13 residues. Germline CDR1 MNHEY, CDR2 SMNVEV (reference sequence). Trimming cost V 3 bases and J 2 bases, with 6 bases left between them. CDR3 sequence reads: CASSFTYTDTQYF. CDR3 bases read: TGTGCCAGCAGTTTCACATACACAGATACG.

This clone was seen many times. The covered CDR3 bases are TGTGCCAGCTCACCGCTAGCGGGGCCCGGTGAG. Encoded protein: CASSPLAGPGE. The CDR3, in full, reads CASSPLAGPGEQFF. The chain combines TRBV18 with TRBJ2-1; 9 nucleotides match TRBD2. The read halts 3 residues ahead of the CDR3 end, with the missing end drawn from the germline J gene. The CDR3 is made up of 14 amino acids. Germline CDR1 is KGHSH and CDR2 is LQKENI. V was pared by 3 bases and J by 9 bases, with 6 bases of the junction left unmatched.

The table lists this clone with many counts. Read sequence stops 3 residues before the CDR3 end, and the germline J gene provides the missing end. This chain joins TRBV4-2 and TRBJ2-3, with 9 bases lining up with TRBD1. Germline V gives CDR1 LGHNA, CDR2 YNFKEQ. The CDR3 covers 16 residues. This chain's CDR3 is CASSQDRGTGNQPQYF. The sequenced part of the CDR3 DNA is TGTGCCAGCAGCCAAGATAGGGGGACAGGGAATCAGCCG.

In regard to this clone: This may stem from a read error, because a much larger clone lies one nucleotide away. The read ends 3 residues before the CDR3 terminus; that terminus is restored from the germline J gene. V usage is TRBV30 and J usage is TRBJ2-3; weak D call: TRBD2 (6 bases). This CDR3 comprises 15 residues. Germline V gene sequence: CDR1 GTSNPN, CDR2 SVGIG (reference sequence). The part of the CDR3 DNA that was read is TGTGCCTGGAGCCCCCCGGGGGATAGCAATCAGCCG. As protein: CAWSPPGDSNQP. The complete CDR3 sequence is CAWSPPGDSNQPQYF.